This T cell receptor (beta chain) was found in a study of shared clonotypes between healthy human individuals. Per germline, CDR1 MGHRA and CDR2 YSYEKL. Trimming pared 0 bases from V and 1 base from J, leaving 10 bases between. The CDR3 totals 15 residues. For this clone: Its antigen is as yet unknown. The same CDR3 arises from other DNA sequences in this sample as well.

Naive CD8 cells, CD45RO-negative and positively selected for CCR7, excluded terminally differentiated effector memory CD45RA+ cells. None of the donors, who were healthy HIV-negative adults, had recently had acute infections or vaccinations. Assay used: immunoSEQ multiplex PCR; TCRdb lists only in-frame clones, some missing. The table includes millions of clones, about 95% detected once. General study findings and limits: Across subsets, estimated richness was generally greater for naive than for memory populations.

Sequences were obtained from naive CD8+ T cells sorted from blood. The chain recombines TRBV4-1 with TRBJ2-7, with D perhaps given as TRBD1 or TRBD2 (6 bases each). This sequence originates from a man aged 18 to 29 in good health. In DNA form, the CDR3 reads TGCGCCAGCAGCCAAGATCGGGGGCTGTCCTACGAGCAGTACTTC. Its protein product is CASSQDRGLSYEQYF.